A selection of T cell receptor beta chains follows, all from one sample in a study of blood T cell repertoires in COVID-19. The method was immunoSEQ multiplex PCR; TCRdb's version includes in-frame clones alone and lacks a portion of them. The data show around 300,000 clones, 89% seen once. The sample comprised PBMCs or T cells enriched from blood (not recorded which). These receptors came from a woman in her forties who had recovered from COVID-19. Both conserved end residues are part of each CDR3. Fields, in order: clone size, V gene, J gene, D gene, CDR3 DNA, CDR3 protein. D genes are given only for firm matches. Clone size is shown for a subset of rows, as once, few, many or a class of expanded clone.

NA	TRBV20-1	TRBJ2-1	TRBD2	TGCAGTGCTAGTCCTAGCGGGAGAAGTTATGTTGAGCAGTTCTTC	CSASPSGRSYVEQFF
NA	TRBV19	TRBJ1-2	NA	TGTGCCAGTAGCTGGGGCGGGGGCGACTATGGCTACACCTTC	CASSWGGGDYGYTF
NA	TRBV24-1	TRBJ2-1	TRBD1	TGTGCCACCAGTGATCGTCAGGGGGTGGATGAGCAGTTCTTC	CATSDRQGVDEQFF
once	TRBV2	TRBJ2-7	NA	TGTGCCAGCAGTGCTGGAGGAGGTAGCTACGAGCAGTACTTC	CASSAGGGSYEQYF
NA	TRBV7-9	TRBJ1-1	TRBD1	TGTGCCAGCAGCTTCTCCGGGACAGTCTTAGGTACTGAAGCTTTCTTT	CASSFSGTVLGTEAFF
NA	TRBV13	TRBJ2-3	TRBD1	TGTGCCAGCAGCTGGACCGGGACAGGGGATAAAGATACGCAGTATTTT	CASSWTGTGDKDTQYF
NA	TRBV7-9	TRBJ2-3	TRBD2	TGTGCCAGCAGCTGGGGACTAGCGGGGGGGCTGGCGACAGATACGCAGTATTTT	CASSWGLAGGLATDTQYF
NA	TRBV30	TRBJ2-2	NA	TGTGCCCTTCCCAGCAGCGACACCGGGGAGCTGTTTTTT	CALPSSDTGELFF
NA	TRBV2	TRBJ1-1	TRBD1	TGTGCCAGCAGTGTCCAGGGGGGAATGAACACTGAAGCTTTCTTT	CASSVQGGMNTEAFF
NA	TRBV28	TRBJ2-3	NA	TGTGCCAGCAGTTTAGCAGGGGGCACAGATACGCAGTATTTT	CASSLAGGTDTQYF
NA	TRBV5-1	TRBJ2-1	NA	TGCGCCAGCAGCCTGACCCCGGGGAATGAGCAGTTCTTC	CASSLTPGNEQFF
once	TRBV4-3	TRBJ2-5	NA	TGCGCCAGCAGCTCCACCCTCGGAGAGACCCAGTACTTC	CASSSTLGETQYF
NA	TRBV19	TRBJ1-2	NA	TGTGCCAGTAGTAACAGACCGGTCTATGGCTACACCTTC	CASSNRPVYGYTF
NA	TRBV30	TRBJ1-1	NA	TGTGCCTGGAGTGTTCTCCGGAGTGTGGGTAACACTGAAGCTTTCTTT	CAWSVLRSVGNTEAFF
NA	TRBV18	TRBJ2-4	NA	TGTGCCAGCTCACCTGACAGGGCCAAAAACATTCAGTACTTC	CASSPDRAKNIQYF
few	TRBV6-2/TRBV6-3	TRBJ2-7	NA	TGTGCCAGCAGTTACGGAGGAGGGGAAGCGGACGAGCAGTACTTC	CASSYGGGEADEQYF